This passage covers 18 T cell receptor beta chains from one sample sequenced in a study of T-cell memory formation after mild COVID-19. MiXCR was run by TCRdb on the 5' RACE reads, yielding one entry per CDR3 protein. The table records just over 400,000 distinct CDR3 sequences, about 25% of them present only once. The sample comprised PBMCs or a T cell subset sorted from them (not recorded which). These receptors originate from an adult woman who had mild COVID-19 (a few samples of this study predate the infection). Cell type and time point are not known.

V gene TRBV5-6 combines with J gene TRBJ2-1; D call uncertain. V was clipped by 2 bases and J by 3 bases, with 12 bases between them. This CDR3 region has 15 residues. Germline V lookup: CDR1 SGHDT, CDR2 YYEEEE. CDR3 loop: CASSLVASYYNEQFF. The CDR3 coding sequence is TGTGCCAGCAGCTTAGTAGCCAGTTACTACAATGAGCAGTTCTTC.

This clonotype came up a few times. The chain recombines TRBV5-1 with TRBJ2-3; no reliable D call. Germline loops: CDR1 SGHRS, CDR2 YFSETQ. The CDR3 runs to 14 residues. The V end was cut by 0 bases, the J end by 0 bases, with 5 bases between. CDR3 protein: CASSLASSTDTQYF. The CDR3 coding sequence is TGCGCCAGCAGCTTGGCGTCTAGCACAGATACGCAGTATTTT.

The chain employs TRBV5-5 and TRBJ1-5, with no clear D. The CDR3 length is 16 residues. The germline V gene has CDR1 SGHKS and CDR2 YYEKEE (reference sequence). The germline V and J ends were trimmed by 0 bases and 0 bases, with 10 bases remaining between them. CDR3 DNA: TGTGCCAGCAGCTTGGACCCTAAACTTAGCAATCAGCCCCAGCATTTT. The encoded protein is CASSLDPKLSNQPQHF.

The chain combines TRBV25-1 with TRBJ2-7; D is undetermined. V lost 1 base and J 2 bases, leaving 9 bases between the germline ends. Germline V gene data show CDR1 as MGHDK and CDR2 as SYGVNS. This CDR3 is 14 amino acids long. The CDR3 reads CASSEWQAPYEQYF. In DNA, the CDR3 is TGTGCCAGCAGTGAATGGCAGGCGCCCTACGAGCAGTACTTC.

The rearrangement uses TRBV27 and TRBJ2-7; possible D gene TRBD1, 6 bases. The CDR3 has 15 amino acids. The germline gives CDR1 MNHEY, CDR2 SMNVEV (reference sequence). V lost 6 bases to trimming and J lost 3 bases, with 18 bases between them. CDR3: CASSPTGLGNYEQYF. The CDR3 coding sequence is TGTGCCAGCAGCCCCACAGGGTTGGGTAACTACGAGCAGTACTTC.

V and J are TRBV6-6 and TRBJ1-5; TRBD1 might be the D (5 bases). Germline assignment: CDR1 MNHNY and CDR2 SVGAGI (reference sequence). This CDR3 spans 21 amino acids. V lost 1 base and J lost 3, with 28 bases in between. Here the CDR3 reads CASSYLGPAEGTAPSNQPQHF. The CDR3 DNA follows: TGTGCCAGCAGTTACTTAGGCCCCGCTGAAGGGACGGCTCCCTCCAATCAGCCCCAGCATTTT.

This clonotype occurred a few times. The chain joins TRBV7-9 to TRBJ2-5, with 11 bases lining up with TRBD2. Germline CDR1 is SEHNR and CDR2 is FQNEAQ (reference sequence). The J segment lost 5 bases and the V segment lost 5 bases, leaving 7 bases of the junction unmatched. The CDR3 spans 15 residues. CDR3 sequence reads: CASSPIAGGPETQYF. The CDR3 DNA is TGTGCCAGCAGCCCGATAGCGGGGGGGCCGGAGACCCAGTACTTC.

The rearrangement links TRBV9 to TRBJ1-2, with 8 bases fitting TRBD1. Germline assignment: CDR1 SGDLS and CDR2 YYNGEE. V gave up 5 bases and J gave up 12 bases; unmatched junction bases: 12. This CDR3 spans 13 amino acids. The CDR3 region has the DNA TGTGCCAGCAGTGCCGGACAGGGCGTGCCTAACACCTTC. It codes for CASSAGQGVPNTF.

The CDR3 is CASAVGQGNSDTQYF. In DNA form, the CDR3 reads TGTGCCAGCGCAGTAGGACAGGGGAATTCAGATACGCAGTATTTT. The chain joins TRBV2 to TRBJ2-3; the match to TRBD1 covers 9 bases. V was pared by 8 bases and J by 4 bases, with 10 bases of the junction left unmatched. The CDR3 is made up of 15 amino acids. Germline CDR1 SNHLY, CDR2 FYNNEI.

The chain employs TRBV9 and TRBJ1-1, with a tentative D call TRBD1 (6 bases). The CDR3 has 14 amino acids. Trimming removed 1 base at V and 4 bases at J, with 11 bases between. Germline values: CDR1 SGDLS, CDR2 YYNGEE. This CDR3 is CASSVIEGGTEAFF. The CDR3 coding sequence is TGTGCCAGCAGCGTAATAGAAGGGGGCACTGAAGCTTTCTTT.

The chain links TRBV12-3 or TRBV12-4 to TRBJ1-1; tentative D call: TRBD1 (5 bases). The CDR3 loop spans 17 amino acids. V was pared by 4 bases and J by 4 bases, with 22 bases between. CDR3 nucleotides: TGTGCCAGCAGTTCACCGCCAGGGCCATTAAGGATCACTGAAGCTTTCTTT. Amino acid sequence: CASSSPPGPLRITEAFF.

The genes are TRBV20-1 and TRBJ2-7; D remains ambiguous. This CDR3 contains 12 residues. The germline V gene has CDR1 DFQATT and CDR2 SNEGSKA (reference sequence). Trimming pared 5 bases from V and 1 base from J, leaving 9 bases between. The chain's CDR3 is CSAPSGSYEQYF. For the CDR3, the DNA is TGCAGTGCTCCGTCGGGTTCCTACGAGCAGTACTTC.

This clonotype has just a few counts. The CDR3 spells CASSPWGQYNEQFF. CDR3 bases: TGTGCCAGTAGTCCCTGGGGACAGTACAATGAGCAGTTCTTC. The chain combines TRBV19 with TRBJ2-1; TRBD1 matches 7 bases. There are 14 residues in the CDR3. V shed 5 bases and J 4 bases; nucleotides not matched to a gene: 5. Germline V gene sequence: CDR1 LNHDA, CDR2 SQIVND (reference sequence).

This clonotype was picked up a small number of times. DNA of the CDR3: TGTGCCAGCAGCCTACTGACAGTTTCTAGCGAGCAGTACTTC. It yields the protein CASSLLTVSSEQYF. The chain joins TRBV7-6 to TRBJ2-7, with D perhaps matching TRBD1 (5 bases). CDR1 is SGHVS, CDR2 FNYEAQ, per germline. The CDR3 runs 14 residues. V lost 5 bases to trimming and J lost 6 bases, with 17 bases between them.

V is TRBV24-1 and J is TRBJ2-7; D gene uncertain. The germline gives CDR1 KGHDR, CDR2 SFDVKD. Trimming took 4 bases from V and 4 from J, leaving 10 bases between them. The CDR3 contains 13 residues. CDR3 region: CATSDAVVYEQYF. The CDR3 nucleotides read TGTGCCACCAGTGACGCGGTGGTTTACGAGCAGTACTTC.

The V gene is TRBV5-1, the J gene TRBJ2-3; 7 nucleotides line up with TRBD2. Germline V CDR1 and CDR2: SGHRS, YFSETQ. The trim removed 0 bases at V and 4 bases at J, leaving 14 bases unmatched. CDR3 size: 18 residues. CDR3 DNA sequence: TGCGCCAGCAGCTTGGGACCCCTGGGCGGGGGTGACGCAGATACGCAGTATTTT. It translates to CASSLGPLGGGDADTQYF. The complete variable domain, with remaining parts taken from reference TRBV5-1 and TRBJ2-3, reads KAGVTQTPRYLIKTRGQQVTLSCSPISGHRSVSWYQQTPGQGLQFLFEYFSETQRNKGNFPGRFSGRQFSNSRSEMNVSTLELGDSALYLCASSLGPLGGGDADTQYFGPGTRLTVL.

The rearrangement uses TRBV9 and TRBJ1-2; 7 bases map to TRBD1. Germline lookup yields CDR1 SGDLS and CDR2 YYNGEE. J lost 1 base, V lost 1 base, and 4 bases had no gene match. This CDR3 has 15 amino acids. The CDR3 sequence is CASSVSRQGNYGYTF. CDR3 nucleotide sequence: TGTGCCAGCAGCGTAAGCAGACAGGGTAACTATGGCTACACCTTC. Based on the CDR3 plus reference TRBV9 and TRBJ1-2, the full variable domain is DSGVTQTPKHLITATGQRVTLRCSPRSGDLSVYWYQQSLDQGLQFLIQYYNGEERAKGNILERFSAQQFPDLHSELNLSSLELGDSALYFCASSVSRQGNYGYTFGSGTRLTVV.

The chain couples TRBV29-1 to TRBJ2-2; a possible D gene is TRBD1 (6 bases). The CDR3 sequence is 16 residues long. Trimming removed 6 bases at V and 1 base at J, with 18 bases between. The germline V gene has CDR1 SQVTM and CDR2 ANQGSEA. CDR3 amino acids: CSVGVIRGQNTGELFF. CDR3 bases: TGCAGCGTGGGGGTAATAAGGGGACAGAACACCGGGGAGCTGTTTTTT.